Following are 5 T cell receptor beta chains from one sample sequenced in a study of blood T cell repertoires in COVID-19. Sequencing used immunoSEQ multiplex PCR; TCRdb keeps in-frame clones, though not all of them. The sample has under 400,000 clones, 85% to 90% seen once. Specimen: peripheral blood. The source of these receptors is a young man with active or convalescent COVID-19.

The chain joins TRBV9 to TRBJ2-1, with 9 positions matching TRBD2. Germline values: CDR1 SGDLS, CDR2 YYNGEE. The V and J ends lost 4 bases and 1 base, in that order; junction bases with no gene match: 6. The CDR3 contains 16 residues. CDR3 loop: CASSTAGGRSYNEQFF. CDR3 DNA: TGTGCCAGCAGCACGGCGGGGGGGCGGTCCTACAATGAGCAGTTCTTC.

The V call is TRBV18, the J call TRBJ2-7; 9 nucleotides match TRBD1. The CDR3 extends over 14 amino acids. Trimming cost V 6 bases and J 3 bases; bases outside gene matches: 6. The germline CDR1 and CDR2 sequences are KGHSH and LQKENI. The CDR3 DNA sequence: TGTGCCAGCTCCCAGGACAGGGGATTCTACGAGCAGTACTTC. Amino acids: CASSQDRGFYEQYF.

The rearrangement links TRBV12-3 or TRBV12-4 to TRBJ2-1; D remains ambiguous. Trimming left V 1 base short and J 3 bases short, with 4 bases between. The length of the CDR3 is 13 residues. The CDR3 coding sequence is TGTGCCAGCAGTTTAGTAATCTACAATGAGCAGTTCTTC. This gives the protein CASSLVIYNEQFF.

The J gene is TRBJ1-5, the V gene TRBV2; 9 bases align to TRBD1. The junction had 7 bases not matched to a gene; V was cut back by 6 bases and J by 4 bases. The length of the CDR3 is 15 residues. Per germline, CDR1 SNHLY and CDR2 FYNNEI. The DNA of the CDR3 is TGTGCCAGCAGAGAGGGGACAGGGTCAAATCAGCCCCAGCATTTT. Its protein is CASREGTGSNQPQHF. Supplemented by reference TRBV2 and TRBJ1-5, the full variable domain reads EPEVTQTPSHQVTQMGQEVILRCVPISNHLYFYWYRQILGQKVEFLVSFYNNEISEKSEIFDDQFSVERPDGSNFTLKIRSTKLEDSAMYFCASREGTGSNQPQHFGDGTRLSIL.

In DNA, the CDR3 is TGTGCCTGGAGTACAGGGGCGGGAGGGCCCGCCGGGGAGCTGTTTTTT. Amino acids: CAWSTGAGGPAGELFF. V gene TRBV30 combines with J gene TRBJ2-2, with 9 nucleotides matching TRBD2. The J segment lost 6 bases and the V segment lost 2 bases, leaving 10 bases of the junction unmatched. This CDR3 spans 16 amino acids. CDR1 and CDR2 from the germline V gene are GTSNPN and SVGIG (reference sequence).